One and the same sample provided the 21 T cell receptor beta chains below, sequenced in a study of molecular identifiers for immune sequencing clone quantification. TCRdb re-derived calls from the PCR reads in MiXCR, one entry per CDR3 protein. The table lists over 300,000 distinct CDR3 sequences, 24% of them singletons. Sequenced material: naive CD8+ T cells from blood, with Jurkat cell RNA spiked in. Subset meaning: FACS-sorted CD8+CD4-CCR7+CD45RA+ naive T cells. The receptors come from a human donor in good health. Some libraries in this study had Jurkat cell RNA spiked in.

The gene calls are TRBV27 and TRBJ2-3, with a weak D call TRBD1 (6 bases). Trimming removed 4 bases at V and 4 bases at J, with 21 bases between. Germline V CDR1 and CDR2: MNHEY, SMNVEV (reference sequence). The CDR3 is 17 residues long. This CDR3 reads CASSSPVDSGFPDTQYF. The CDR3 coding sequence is TGTGCCAGCAGTTCCCCAGTGGACAGCGGTTTTCCAGATACGCAGTATTTT.

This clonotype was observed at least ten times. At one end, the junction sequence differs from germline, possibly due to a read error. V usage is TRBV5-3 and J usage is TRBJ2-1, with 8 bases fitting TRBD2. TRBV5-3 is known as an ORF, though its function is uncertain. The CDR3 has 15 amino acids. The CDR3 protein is CASSLGTSGYNEQFF. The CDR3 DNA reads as TGTGCCAGCAGCTTGGGCACTAGCGGTTACAATGAGCAGTTCTTC.

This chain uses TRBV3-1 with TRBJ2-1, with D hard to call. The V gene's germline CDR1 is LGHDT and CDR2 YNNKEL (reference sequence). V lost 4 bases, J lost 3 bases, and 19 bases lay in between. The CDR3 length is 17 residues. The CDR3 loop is CASSPQTPLDYYNEQFF. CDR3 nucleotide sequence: TGTGCCAGCAGCCCACAGACACCCCTAGATTACTACAATGAGCAGTTCTTC.

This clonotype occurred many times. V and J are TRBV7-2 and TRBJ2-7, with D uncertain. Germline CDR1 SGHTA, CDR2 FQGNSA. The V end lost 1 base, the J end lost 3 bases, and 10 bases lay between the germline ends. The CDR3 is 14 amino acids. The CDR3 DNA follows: TGTGCCAGCAGCTTAGGTGAGGCCCACTACGAGCAGTACTTC. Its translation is CASSLGEAHYEQYF.

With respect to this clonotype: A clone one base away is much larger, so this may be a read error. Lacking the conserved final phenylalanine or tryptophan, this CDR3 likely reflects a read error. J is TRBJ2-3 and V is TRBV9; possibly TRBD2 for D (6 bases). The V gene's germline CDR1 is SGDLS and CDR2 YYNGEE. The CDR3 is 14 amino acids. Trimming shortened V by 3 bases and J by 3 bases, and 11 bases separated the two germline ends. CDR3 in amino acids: CASSGRGDTDTQYL. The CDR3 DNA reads TGTGCCAGCAGCGGGAGGGGAGATACAGATACGCAGTATTTA.

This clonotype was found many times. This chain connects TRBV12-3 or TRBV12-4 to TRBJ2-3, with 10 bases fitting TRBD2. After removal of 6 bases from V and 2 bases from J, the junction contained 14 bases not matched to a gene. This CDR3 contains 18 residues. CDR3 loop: CASRTRRLAGKITDTQYF. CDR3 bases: TGTGCCAGCAGAACCCGCCGACTAGCGGGTAAAATCACAGATACGCAGTATTTT.

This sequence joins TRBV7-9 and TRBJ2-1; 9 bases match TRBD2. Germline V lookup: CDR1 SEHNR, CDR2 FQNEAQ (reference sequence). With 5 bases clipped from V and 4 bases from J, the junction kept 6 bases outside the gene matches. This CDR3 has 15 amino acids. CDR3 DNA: TGTGCCAGCAGCCGACTAGCGGTAAATTACAATGAGCAGTTCTTC. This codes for CASSRLAVNYNEQFF.

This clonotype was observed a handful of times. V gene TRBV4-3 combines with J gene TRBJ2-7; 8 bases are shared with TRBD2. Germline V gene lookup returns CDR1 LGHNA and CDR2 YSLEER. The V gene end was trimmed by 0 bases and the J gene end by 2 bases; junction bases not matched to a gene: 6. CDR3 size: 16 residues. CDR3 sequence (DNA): TGCGCCAGCAGCCAAGAGGTTTTAGCGGGGACCTACGAGCAGTACTTC. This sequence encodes CASSQEVLAGTYEQYF.

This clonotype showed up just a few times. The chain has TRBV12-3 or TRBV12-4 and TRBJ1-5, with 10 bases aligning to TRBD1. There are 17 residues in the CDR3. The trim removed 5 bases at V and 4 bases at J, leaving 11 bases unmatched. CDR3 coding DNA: TGTGCCAGCAGTCCCGAGGGACAGGGGTGGGAAAATCAGCCCCAGCATTTT. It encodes CASSPEGQGWENQPQHF.

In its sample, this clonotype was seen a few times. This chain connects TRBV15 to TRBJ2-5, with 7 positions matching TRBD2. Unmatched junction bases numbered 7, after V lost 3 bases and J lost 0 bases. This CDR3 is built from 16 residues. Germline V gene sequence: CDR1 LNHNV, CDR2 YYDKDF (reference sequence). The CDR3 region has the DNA TGTGCCACCAGCAGTCCTCTAGCGGACAACCAAGAGACCCAGTACTTC. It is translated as CATSSPLADNQETQYF.

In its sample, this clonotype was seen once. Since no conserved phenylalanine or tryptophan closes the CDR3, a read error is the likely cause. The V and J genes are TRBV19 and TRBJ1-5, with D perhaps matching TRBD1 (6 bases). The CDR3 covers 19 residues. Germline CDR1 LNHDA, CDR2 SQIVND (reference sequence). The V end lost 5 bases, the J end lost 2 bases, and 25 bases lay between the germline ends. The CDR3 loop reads CASSQMGGRGSVRNQPQHL. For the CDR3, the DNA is TGTGCCAGTAGTCAGATGGGGGGGCGCGGGTCGGTTCGCAATCAGCCCCAGCATCTT.

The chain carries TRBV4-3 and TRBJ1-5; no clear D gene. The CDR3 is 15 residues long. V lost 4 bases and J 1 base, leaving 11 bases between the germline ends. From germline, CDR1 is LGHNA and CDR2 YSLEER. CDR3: CASSPHSASNQPQHF. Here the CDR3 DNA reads TGCGCCAGCAGCCCCCACTCGGCCAGCAATCAGCCCCAGCATTTT.

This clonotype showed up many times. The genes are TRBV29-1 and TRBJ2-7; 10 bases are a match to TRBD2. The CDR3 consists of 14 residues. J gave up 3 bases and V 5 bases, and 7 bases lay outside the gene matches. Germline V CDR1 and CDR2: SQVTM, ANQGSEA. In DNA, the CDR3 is TGCAGCGTTTTCGCTAGCGGGAGTAGCTACGAGCAGTACTTC. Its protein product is CSVFASGSSYEQYF.

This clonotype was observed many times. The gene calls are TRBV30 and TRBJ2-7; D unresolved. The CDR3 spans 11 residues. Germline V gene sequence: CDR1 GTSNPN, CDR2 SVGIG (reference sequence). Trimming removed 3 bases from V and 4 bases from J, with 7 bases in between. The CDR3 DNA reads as TGTGCCTGGAGCGGAGATTACGAGCAGTACTTC. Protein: CAWSGDYEQYF.

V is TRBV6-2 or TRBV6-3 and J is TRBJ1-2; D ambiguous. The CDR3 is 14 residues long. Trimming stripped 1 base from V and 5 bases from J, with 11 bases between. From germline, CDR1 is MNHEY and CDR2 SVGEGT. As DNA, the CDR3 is TGTGCCAGCAGTTACTTGGGCCCAGGATATGGCTACACCTTC. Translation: CASSYLGPGYGYTF.

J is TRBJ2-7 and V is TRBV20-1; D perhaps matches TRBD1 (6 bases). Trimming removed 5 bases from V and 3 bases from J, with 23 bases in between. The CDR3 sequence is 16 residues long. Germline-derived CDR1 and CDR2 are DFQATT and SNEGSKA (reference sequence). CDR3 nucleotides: TGCAGTGCTTATTACTCGGGACATATGATCAACTACGAGCAGTACTTC. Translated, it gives CSAYYSGHMINYEQYF.

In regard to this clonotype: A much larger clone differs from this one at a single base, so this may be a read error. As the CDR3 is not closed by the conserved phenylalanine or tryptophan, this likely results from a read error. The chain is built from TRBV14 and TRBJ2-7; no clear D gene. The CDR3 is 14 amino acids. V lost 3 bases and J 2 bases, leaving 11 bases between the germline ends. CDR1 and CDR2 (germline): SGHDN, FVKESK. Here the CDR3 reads CASSHGDPPYEQYL. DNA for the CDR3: TGTGCCAGCAGCCATGGGGATCCCCCCTACGAGCAGTACCTC.

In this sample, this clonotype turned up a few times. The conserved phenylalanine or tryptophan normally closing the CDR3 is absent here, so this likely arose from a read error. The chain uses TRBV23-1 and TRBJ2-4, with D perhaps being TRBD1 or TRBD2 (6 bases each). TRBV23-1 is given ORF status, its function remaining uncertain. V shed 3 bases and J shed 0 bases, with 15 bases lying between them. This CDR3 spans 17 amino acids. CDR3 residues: CASSQAGHQLAKNIQYL. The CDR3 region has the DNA TGCGCCAGCAGTCAGGCGGGACACCAACTAGCCAAAAACATTCAGTACCTC.

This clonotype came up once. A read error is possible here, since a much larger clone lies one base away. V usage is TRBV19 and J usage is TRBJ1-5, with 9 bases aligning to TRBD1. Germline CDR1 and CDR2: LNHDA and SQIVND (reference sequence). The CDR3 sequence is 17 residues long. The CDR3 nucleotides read TGTGCCAGTAGTAATTTTAAGGGACAGGGTAGCAATCGGCCCCAGCATTTT. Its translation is CASSNFKGQGSNRPQHF.

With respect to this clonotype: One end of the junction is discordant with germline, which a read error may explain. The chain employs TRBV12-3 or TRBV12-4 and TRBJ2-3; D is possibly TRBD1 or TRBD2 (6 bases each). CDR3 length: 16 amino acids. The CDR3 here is CASSLLIRGLGDTQYF. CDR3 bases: TGCGCCAGCAGTTTACTAATCAGGGGACTGGGAGATACGCAGTATTTT.

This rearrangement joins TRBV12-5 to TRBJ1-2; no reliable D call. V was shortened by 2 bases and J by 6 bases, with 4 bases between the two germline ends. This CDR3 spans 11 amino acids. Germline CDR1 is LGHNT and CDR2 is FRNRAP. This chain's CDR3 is CASGLWDGYTF. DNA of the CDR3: TGTGCTAGTGGTTTGTGGGATGGCTACACCTTC.